These T cell receptor beta chains were read from a single sample in a study of T cells in Graves' hyperthyroidism and ophthalmopathy. TCRdb recomputed calls from the multiplex PCR reads with MiXCR, one row per CDR3 protein. The data show 500,000 to 750,000 distinct CDR3 sequences, 40% to 55% seen once. The sequencing sample was made of peripheral blood or thyroid tissue (not recorded which). These receptors were collected from a woman under 30 with Graves' hyperthyroidism. Both conserved end residues are part of each CDR3. D genes are given only for firm matches. Clone size is stated in some rows and not others, as once, few, many or a class when expanded.

j_call | v_call | d_call | clone_size | cdr3_nt | cdr3_aa
TRBJ1-4 | TRBV29-1 | NA | NA | TGCAGCGTTGGGGACGGAGCTAACTATGAAAAACTGTTTTTT | CSVGDGANYEKLFF
TRBJ2-7 | TRBV3-1 | NA | many | TGTGCCAGCAGCCCAGGACCTTTCTACGAGCAGTACTTC | CASSPGPFYEQYF
TRBJ1-4 | TRBV5-1 | TRBD1 | NA | TGCGCCAGCAGCTCGGGACAGGGGGCCACCGGGGAAAAACTGTTTTTT | CASSSGQGATGEKLFF
TRBJ2-7 | TRBV5-4 | TRBD1 | NA | TGTGCCAGCAGCTTGGCGCAGGGGGCGTATTACGAGCAGTACTTC | CASSLAQGAYYEQYF
TRBJ2-3 | TRBV7-3 | TRBD2 | few | TGTGCCAGCAGCTCCTCTAGCGGAGCTAGCACAGATACGCAGTATTTT | CASSSSSGASTDTQYF
TRBJ2-1 | TRBV7-9 | TRBD1 | NA | TGTGCCAGCACACTGAGGGGGCTGGATGAGCAGTTCTTC | CASTLRGLDEQFF
TRBJ2-2 | TRBV20-1 | TRBD2 | few | TGCAGTGCTAGAAAAACTAGCGGCCTTAACACCGGGGAGCTGTTTTTT | CSARKTSGLNTGELFF
TRBJ2-7 | TRBV25-1 | NA | many | TGTGCCAGCAGTGAGTACCCCTACGAGCAGTACTTC | CASSEYPYEQYF
TRBJ2-2 | TRBV7-6 | NA | many | TGTGCCAGCAGCTTGGCAGGTTACGGGGAGCTGTTTTTT | CASSLAGYGELFF
TRBJ2-5 | TRBV6-2/TRBV6-3 | NA | NA | TGTGCCAGCATTAAGGACAGCCAAGAGACCCAGTACTTC | CASIKDSQETQYF
TRBJ1-4 | TRBV12-3/TRBV12-4 | TRBD1 | NA | TGTGCCAGCAGTACCATGACAGGGGGTTCGGAAAAACTGTTTTTT | CASSTMTGGSEKLFF
TRBJ1-5 | TRBV12-3/TRBV12-4 | TRBD1 | many | TGTGCCAGCAGTCGGACGGAGGGACAGATGCGCAATCAGCCCCAGCATTTT | CASSRTEGQMRNQPQHF
TRBJ2-1 | TRBV2 | TRBD2 | NA | TGTGCCAGCAGTACGACTAGCGGGAGATACAATGAGCAGTTCTTC | CASSTTSGRYNEQFF
TRBJ1-6 | TRBV29-1 | NA | NA | TGCAACGTTGAGGTCCAACCTTATACACCCCTCCACTTT | CNVEVQPYTPLHF
TRBJ2-7 | TRBV12-3/TRBV12-4 | TRBD2 | many | TGTGCCAGCAGTTACTGGCGGGAGGGCTGGGACGAGCAGTACTTC | CASSYWREGWDEQYF
TRBJ1-1 | TRBV7-9 | NA | NA | TGTGCCAGCAGCTTAGGGACAAGGGAAGCTTTCTTT | CASSLGTREAFF
TRBJ2-7 | TRBV20-1 | TRBD2 | NA | TGCAGTGCTAGAGTTGCTAGCGGGAGCAACTACGAGCAGTACTTC | CSARVASGSNYEQYF
TRBJ2-1 | TRBV5-5 | TRBD2 | NA | TGTGCCAGCAGCCAACTCGCGGGAAGCGGGGATGAGCAGTTCTTC | CASSQLAGSGDEQFF
TRBJ2-5 | TRBV10-3 | NA | NA | TGTGCCATCAGTGAAAGGCACAGAGGAAACCAAGAGACCCAGTACTTC | CAISERHRGNQETQYF
TRBJ2-7 | TRBV5-1 | TRBD2 | many | TGCGCCAGCAGCTTGGGGCCTAGCGGGAGTGACGAGCAGTACTTC | CASSLGPSGSDEQYF
TRBJ2-7 | TRBV10-1 | TRBD1 | NA | TGCGCCAGCAGCGAAGATCGGGACAGCTCCTACGAGCAGTACTTC | CASSEDRDSSYEQYF
TRBJ1-1 | TRBV12-3/TRBV12-4 | NA | many | TGTGCCAGCAGGGAGAGCGGTCACGCTTTCTTT | CASRESGHAFF
TRBJ2-2 | TRBV7-8 | NA | many | TGTGCCAGCGTGGGAGGCACCGGGGAGCTGTTTTTT | CASVGGTGELFF
TRBJ2-6 | TRBV7-8 | NA | NA | TGTGCCAGCAGCGTTGATCAACCCGGGGCCAACGTCCTGACTTTC | CASSVDQPGANVLTF
TRBJ1-2 | TRBV20-1 | NA | once | TGCAGTTACAGCGGCGGCTATGGCTACACCTTC | CSYSGGYGYTF
TRBJ1-5 | TRBV20-1 | NA | many | TGCAGTGCTAGAAGGGGCAGCAATCAGCCCCAGCATTTT | CSARRGSNQPQHF
TRBJ2-5 | TRBV12-3/TRBV12-4 | TRBD2 | NA | TGTGCCAGCAGTTACTCGGGGAGGGTCGGGGACGGAGCTTTGGAGACCCAGTACTTC | CASSYSGRVGDGALETQYF
TRBJ2-3 | TRBV5-1 | NA | once | TGCGCCAGCAGCTTGGTCCCGCTGTCTAGCACAGATACGCAGTATTTT | CASSLVPLSSTDTQYF
TRBJ2-5 | TRBV29-1 | TRBD2 | NA | TGCAGAGATTGGAGCGGGAGCGGGGAGACCCAGTACTTC | CRDWSGSGETQYF
TRBJ2-7 | TRBV12-3/TRBV12-4 | TRBD1 | NA | TGTGCCAGCAGGGAAGGACAGGGCCGCTGCGAGCAGTACTTC | CASREGQGRCEQYF
TRBJ2-5 | TRBV29-1 | NA | NA | TGCAGCGTTCTCGGGTCAACCCAGTACTTC | CSVLGSTQYF
TRBJ1-4 | TRBV25-1 | NA | NA | TGTGCCAGCAGATTATTAGCGCGACAGCTGTGTGGCGAAAAACTGTTTTTT | CASRLLARQLCGEKLFF
TRBJ1-5 | TRBV20-1 | NA | many | TGCAGTGCTTCCTCCTCTGCCCAGAGGGGTCAGCCCCAGCATTTT | CSASSSAQRGQPQHF
TRBJ2-7 | TRBV5-1 | TRBD1 | NA | TGCGCCAGCAGCTGGGGCGGGACAGGGATGTTCTTC | CASSWGGTGMFF
TRBJ2-7 | TRBV6-1 | NA | NA | TGTGCCACCCAGGAAGATGGGGTTGAGGACTACCGGGACAGTTCCTACGAGCAGTACTTC | CATQEDGVEDYRDSSYEQYF
TRBJ1-1 | TRBV29-1 | NA | NA | TGCAGCGATCCGGCCCCCGGGGTTTCCACTGAAGCTTTCTTT | CSDPAPGVSTEAFF
TRBJ1-4 | TRBV5-8 | TRBD1 | many | TGTGCCAGCCGGGACAGCCCTAATGAAAAACTGTTTTTT | CASRDSPNEKLFF
TRBJ1-6 | TRBV15 | NA | NA | TGTGCCACCGATTACGAGCAGGGTGGGAATTCACCCCTCCACTTT | CATDYEQGGNSPLHF
TRBJ2-7 | TRBV7-9 | NA | many | TGTGCCAGCAGCTTAGGATGGGTAACCTCCTACGAGCAGTACTTC | CASSLGWVTSYEQYF
TRBJ2-5 | TRBV30 | NA | NA | TGTGCCTGGAGTGTACAGGGCCGGCAGACCCAGTACTTC | CAWSVQGRQTQYF
TRBJ2-7 | TRBV5-8 | NA | many | TGTGCCAGCAGCTTGGTGGGGGGGACAAGAAGCTACGAGCAGTACTTC | CASSLVGGTRSYEQYF
TRBJ1-2 | TRBV20-1 | NA | NA | TGCAGTGGAACAACAGGGAGAGGCTACACCTTC | CSGTTGRGYTF
TRBJ1-4 | TRBV12-3/TRBV12-4 | NA | many | TGTGCCAGCAGTCAAATAATGGGGGAAAAACTGTTTTTT | CASSQIMGEKLFF
TRBJ2-5 | TRBV29-1 | TRBD1 | many | TGCAGCGTCTTTATAGGCGGGACAGGGTCCCAAGAGACCCAGTACTTC | CSVFIGGTGSQETQYF
TRBJ1-2 | TRBV10-3 | NA | many | TGTGCCATCACTTGGGGGGCGGACTATGGCTACACCTTC | CAITWGADYGYTF
TRBJ1-5 | TRBV20-1 | NA | many | TGCAGTGCTCAGGACAGTAGCAATCAGCCCCAGCATTTT | CSAQDSSNQPQHF
TRBJ1-1 | TRBV20-1 | NA | NA | TGCAGTGCTAGTGCAGGGGCAGGGGACACTGAAGCTTTCTTT | CSASAGAGDTEAFF
TRBJ1-4 | TRBV7-6 | NA | once | TGTGCCAGCAGCGGAATGGGTAGCGGGAGGGCTTGGTTGATTGGTGAAAAACTGTTTTTT | CASSGMGSGRAWLIGEKLFF
TRBJ1-2 | TRBV10-3 | TRBD1 | many | TGTGCCATCAGAACCGGGACAGGGGACTATGGCTACACCTTC | CAIRTGTGDYGYTF
TRBJ1-2 | TRBV20-1 | NA | few | TGCAGTGCTCTTGGGGGGCCGATTCTCTTTGGCTACACCTTC | CSALGGPILFGYTF
TRBJ1-4 | TRBV27 | NA | few | TGTGCCAGCAGTTTATCTCAGGGAGCCGAAAAACTGTTTTTT | CASSLSQGAEKLFF
TRBJ1-1 | TRBV12-3/TRBV12-4 | TRBD1 | many | TGTGCCACCGGGACAGGGCTGAACACTGAAGCTTTCTTT | CATGTGLNTEAFF
TRBJ2-5 | TRBV7-2 | TRBD2 | NA | TGTGCCAGCAGCTTAATTGTTAGCGGGAGGGCGGGGGAGACCCAGTACTTC | CASSLIVSGRAGETQYF
TRBJ2-7 | TRBV4-2 | TRBD2 | many | TGTGCCAGCAGCCAGACTAGCGGGAGCTCCTACGAGCAGTACTTC | CASSQTSGSSYEQYF
TRBJ2-1 | TRBV7-9 | NA | NA | TGTGCCAGCAGCTTCGACGGCTCCTACAATGAGCAGTTCTTC | CASSFDGSYNEQFF
TRBJ2-7 | TRBV5-1 | TRBD2 | NA | TGCGCCAGCAGCCCGGCGGGGAGGGCCTACGAGCAGTACTTC | CASSPAGRAYEQYF
TRBJ1-5 | TRBV4-3 | NA | NA | TGCGCCAGCAGCCGAGCGGCGGGGGAGCCCCAGCATTTT | CASSRAAGEPQHF
TRBJ2-2 | TRBV4-1 | NA | NA | TGCGCCAGCAAAACGGAGGGAATGAACACCGGGGAGCTGTTTTTT | CASKTEGMNTGELFF
TRBJ2-7 | TRBV9 | NA | NA | TGTGCCAGCAGCCCCCGCGGAGGTGACATATACTCCTACGAGCAGTACTTC | CASSPRGGDIYSYEQYF